This TCR beta chain was sequenced in a study of cytomegalovirus exposure and HLA in healthy donors. No CMV serostatus entry exists for this donor. To note about this clone: The target antigen is unknown.

Researchers ran the PCR with 60 Vbeta and 13 Jbeta primers. Repertoires were generated with immunoSEQ multiplex PCR, while TCRdb's copy carries only in-frame clones and drops some. The sample holds approximately 100,000 clones, around two thirds seen once. The study, taken as a whole, reports: A later analysis linked around 17,000 TCR beta sequences to HLA alleles at 0.05 false discovery rate. Most of the TCR beta V segments (in an earlier analysis) were productive either about 90% or about 30% of the time.

The material sequenced was PBMCs. The TCR was taken from a human donor in good health.

In nucleotides, the CDR3 is TGTGCCAGCAGCCCTCAGGGGGCTGCGTGGTTATATGGCTACACCTTC. Protein: CASSPQGAAWLYGYTF. J is TRBJ1-2 and V is TRBV7-9, with 8 positions matching TRBD1. This CDR3 region has 16 residues. The germline gives CDR1 SEHNR, CDR2 FQNEAQ (reference sequence). V lost 5 bases to trimming and J lost 5 bases; unmatched junction nucleotides: 13.